A single sample is the source of the 20 T cell receptor beta chains below, sequenced in a study of blood T cell repertoires in COVID-19. Measured with immunoSEQ multiplex PCR; TCRdb has only the in-frame clones, and not every one. This table has roughly 150,000 clones, approximately 88% appearing once. The sequencing input was peripheral blood. Every receptor here comes from a woman older than 75 with active or convalescent COVID-19.

The chain uses TRBV6-4 and TRBJ1-6; D unclear. The CDR3 has 14 residues. The V end lost 2 bases, the J end lost 8 bases, and 10 bases lay between the germline ends. CDR1 MRHNA and CDR2 SNTAGT come from the germline V gene. The DNA for the CDR3 is TGTGCCAGCAGTGACAGTCCGGAGGATTCACCCCTCCACTTT. Translating it yields CASSDSPEDSPLHF.

The chain is built from TRBV19 and TRBJ1-6; 10 nucleotides match TRBD1. The CDR3 sequence is 15 residues long. V gave up 4 bases and J gave up 8 bases; unmatched junction bases: 5. The germline V gene has CDR1 LNHDA and CDR2 SQIVND (reference sequence). DNA of the CDR3: TGTGCCAGTAGTACTACCGGGACAGGGGATTCACCCCTCCACTTT. It encodes CASSTTGTGDSPLHF.

This clone was seen only a few times. The chain employs TRBV14 and TRBJ1-4; possibly TRBD1 for D (6 bases). The CDR3 is made up of 14 amino acids. Trimming removed 2 bases at V and 8 bases at J, with 12 bases between. CDR1 is SGHDN and CDR2 is FVKESK in the germline V gene. The CDR3 here is CASSQRDTREKLFF. The CDR3 DNA is TGTGCCAGCAGCCAACGGGACACAAGAGAAAAACTGTTTTTT.

This chain connects TRBV15 to TRBJ1-3; no definite D call. CDR1 and CDR2 from the germline V gene are LNHNV and YYDKDF (reference sequence). With 0 bases removed from V and 7 bases from J, the gap between germline ends came to 4 bases. This CDR3 region has 12 residues. The CDR3 here is CATSRDRNTIYF. Written as DNA, the CDR3 is TGTGCCACCAGCAGAGATCGGAACACCATATATTTT.

This chain links TRBV5-5 with TRBJ2-2, with TRBD2 matching over 10 bases. J was trimmed by 5 bases and V by 4 bases; bases with no gene match: 11. The CDR3 has 17 amino acids. The germline gives CDR1 SGHKS, CDR2 YYEKEE (reference sequence). CDR3 residues: CASSLREKAGGTGELFF. Written as DNA, the CDR3 is TGTGCCAGCAGCCTCCGGGAGAAAGCGGGGGGGACCGGGGAGCTGTTTTTT.

V is TRBV29-1 and J is TRBJ2-7; 9 positions agree with TRBD1. Trimming cost V 6 bases and J 1 base; bases outside gene matches: 10. The CDR3 contains 15 residues. Germline V gene sequence: CDR1 SQVTM, CDR2 ANQGSEA. CDR3: CSVQVRGQGSYEQYF. CDR3 DNA sequence: TGCAGCGTCCAAGTAAGGGGACAGGGATCCTACGAGCAGTACTTC.

This clone showed up just once. The sample contains more than one DNA sequence encoding this CDR3. The chain combines TRBV12-5 with TRBJ1-4, with 8 bases matching TRBD1. This CDR3 comprises 15 residues. The V and J ends lost 3 bases and 8 bases, in that order; junction bases with no gene match: 8. Germline CDR1 LGHNT, CDR2 FRNRAP. Written as DNA, the CDR3 is TGTGCTAGTGGTTTCGCGGACAGGGTAGGAGAAAAACTGTTTTTT. Translated: CASGFADRVGEKLFF.

The chain couples TRBV5-8 to TRBJ1-3; a possible D gene is TRBD1 (6 bases). Trimming pared 4 bases from V and 4 bases from J, leaving 15 bases between. CDR1 and CDR2 (germline): SGHTS, YDEGEE. The CDR3 loop spans 15 amino acids. The CDR3 spells CASSRDRSDGNTIYF. The CDR3, as DNA: TGTGCCAGCAGCCGCGACAGGTCGGACGGAAACACCATATATTTT.

V is TRBV10-3 and J is TRBJ1-3; 8 bases map to TRBD1. The CDR3 has 13 residues. V shed 6 bases and J 2 bases; nucleotides not matched to a gene: 0. Germline values: CDR1 ENHRY, CDR2 SYGVKD. CDR3 residues: CAIRDRAGNTIYF. CDR3 sequence (DNA): TGTGCCATCAGGGACAGGGCTGGAAACACCATATATTTT.

This clone was recorded once. This chain links TRBV7-8 with TRBJ1-1; possibly TRBD1 for D (6 bases). CDR1 and CDR2 from the germline V gene are SGHVS and FQNEAQ. V lost 2 bases and J 0 bases, leaving 13 bases between the germline ends. This CDR3 contains 16 residues. The CDR3 here is CASSLRPTGMNTEAFF. CDR3 DNA: TGTGCCAGCAGCTTAAGACCCACAGGGATGAACACTGAAGCTTTCTTT.

The chain combines TRBV18 with TRBJ1-3, with D hard to call. The CDR3 runs 14 residues. Trimming removed 3 bases at V and 4 bases at J, with 10 bases between. The germline CDR1 and CDR2 sequences are KGHSH and LQKENI. Written as DNA, the CDR3 is TGTGCCAGCTCACCCCAGGATGAGGGAAACACCATATATTTT. Protein product: CASSPQDEGNTIYF.

The chain combines TRBV19 with TRBJ1-1; D is ambiguous. This CDR3 spans 12 amino acids. V lost 5 bases, J lost 10 bases, and 14 bases lay in between. The germline V gene encodes CDR1 LNHDA and CDR2 SQIVND (reference sequence). The CDR3 here is CASSRLAEGAFF. The DNA for the CDR3 is TGTGCCAGTAGTCGGCTAGCAGAGGGAGCTTTCTTT. Full variable domain (remainder filled in from reference TRBV19 and TRBJ1-1): DGGITQSPKYLFRKEGQNVTLSCEQNLNHDAMYWYRQDPGQGLRLIYYSQIVNDFQKGDIAEGYSVSREKKESFPLTVTSAQKNPTAFYLCASSRLAEGAFFGQGTRLTVV.

This clone occurred once. The chain uses TRBV28 and TRBJ1-2, with 7 bases matching TRBD1. With V trimmed by 6 bases and J by 2 bases, 12 bases remained unmatched. The CDR3 runs 16 residues. In germline, CDR1 is MDHEN, CDR2 SYDVKM. CDR3 sequence reads: CASSIIASGQNYGYTF. The CDR3 DNA follows: TGTGCCAGCAGCATCATTGCGTCGGGACAGAACTATGGCTACACCTTC.

V and J are TRBV6-5 and TRBJ1-2; 9 bases match TRBD1. The trim removed 7 bases at V and 4 bases at J, leaving 10 bases unmatched. The CDR3 consists of 15 residues. Germline V gene lookup returns CDR1 MNHEY and CDR2 SVGAGI. DNA for the CDR3: TGTGCCAGCACCTGGACAGGGGAATCGATCTATGGCTACACCTTC. This encodes CASTWTGESIYGYTF.

CDR3 bases: TGTGCCAGCAGCTCCCGACAGGGTATTGGATCTGGGGCCAACGTCCTGACTTTC. Encoded protein: CASSSRQGIGSGANVLTF. V is TRBV9 and J is TRBJ2-6; 7 positions match TRBD1. Germline V lookup: CDR1 SGDLS, CDR2 YYNGEE. This CDR3 has 18 amino acids. J lost 1 base, V lost 4 bases, and 11 bases had no gene match. The full variable domain, rest sourced from reference TRBV9 and TRBJ2-6, is DSGVTQTPKHLITATGQRVTLRCSPRSGDLSVYWYQQSLDQGLQFLIQYYNGEERAKGNILERFSAQQFPDLHSELNLSSLELGDSALYFCASSSRQGIGSGANVLTFGAGSRLTVL.

J is TRBJ2-4 and V is TRBV6-2 or TRBV6-3; TRBD1 is a possible D gene (6 bases). Trimming pared 4 bases from V and 0 bases from J, leaving 10 bases between. The V gene's germline CDR1 is MNHEY and CDR2 SVGEGT. The CDR3 consists of 15 residues. For the CDR3, the DNA is TGTGCCAGCAGTTCGGACAGCTTAGCCAAAAACATTCAGTACTTC. This gives the protein CASSSDSLAKNIQYF.

This clone has a single count. The chain links TRBV10-3 to TRBJ1-2; TRBD1 matches at 7 bases. CDR3 length: 18 amino acids. V shed 3 bases, J shed 2 bases, and the junction held 15 bases outside the gene matches. Germline CDR1 ENHRY, CDR2 SYGVKD. CDR3 in amino acids: CAISDRQGMGATNYGYTF. The CDR3 bases are TGTGCCATCAGTGATCGACAGGGAATGGGAGCAACGAACTATGGCTACACCTTC.

The chain joins TRBV5-1 to TRBJ1-4, with D uncertain. The CDR3 spans 14 residues. The germline V gene encodes CDR1 SGHRS and CDR2 YFSETQ. V lost 7 bases and J 0 bases, leaving 10 bases between the germline ends. The CDR3 region has the DNA TGCGCCAGCTCCGGGTCGACAACTAATGAAAAACTGTTTTTT. Protein product: CASSGSTTNEKLFF.

This clone occurred a few times. The chain employs TRBV7-2 and TRBJ2-7; 8 nucleotides agree with TRBD2. Germline CDR1 and CDR2: SGHTA and FQGNSA. With V trimmed by 6 bases and J by 4 bases, 8 bases remained unmatched. This CDR3 contains 14 residues. The CDR3 loop is CASSPGTSVYEQYF. The DNA for the CDR3 is TGTGCCAGCAGTCCCGGGACTAGTGTTTACGAGCAGTACTTC.

The rearrangement uses TRBV12-3 or TRBV12-4 and TRBJ2-1; D is undetermined. CDR3 length: 13 residues. V was clipped by 6 bases and J by 10 bases, with 16 bases between them. CDR3 bases: TGTGCCAGCAGCGATAGACCGGGTGTAGAGCAGTTCTTC. Protein sequence: CASSDRPGVEQFF.